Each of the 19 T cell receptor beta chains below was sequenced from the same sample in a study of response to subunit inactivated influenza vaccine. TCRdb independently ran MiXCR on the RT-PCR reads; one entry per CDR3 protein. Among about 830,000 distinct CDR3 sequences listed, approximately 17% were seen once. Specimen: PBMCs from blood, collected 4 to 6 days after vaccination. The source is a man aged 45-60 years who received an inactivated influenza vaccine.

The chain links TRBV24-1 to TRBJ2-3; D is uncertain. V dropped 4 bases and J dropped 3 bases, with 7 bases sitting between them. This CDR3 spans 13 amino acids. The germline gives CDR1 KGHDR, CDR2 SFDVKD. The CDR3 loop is CATSERITDTQYF. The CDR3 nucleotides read TGTGCCACCAGTGAAAGGATAACAGATACGCAGTATTTT.

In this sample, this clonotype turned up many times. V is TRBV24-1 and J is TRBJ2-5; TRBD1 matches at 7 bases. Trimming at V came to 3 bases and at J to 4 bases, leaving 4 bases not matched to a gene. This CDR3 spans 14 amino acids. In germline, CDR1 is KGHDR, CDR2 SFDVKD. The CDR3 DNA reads TGTGCCACCAGTGATAACGACAGGGTAGAGACCCAGTACTTC. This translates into CATSDNDRVETQYF.

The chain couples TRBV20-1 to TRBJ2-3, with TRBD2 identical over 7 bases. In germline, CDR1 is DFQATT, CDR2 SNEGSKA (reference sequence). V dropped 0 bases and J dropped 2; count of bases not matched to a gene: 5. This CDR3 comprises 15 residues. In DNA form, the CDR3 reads TGCAGTGCTAGAGATTATGCGGGGGTCACAGATACGCAGTATTTT. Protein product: CSARDYAGVTDTQYF.

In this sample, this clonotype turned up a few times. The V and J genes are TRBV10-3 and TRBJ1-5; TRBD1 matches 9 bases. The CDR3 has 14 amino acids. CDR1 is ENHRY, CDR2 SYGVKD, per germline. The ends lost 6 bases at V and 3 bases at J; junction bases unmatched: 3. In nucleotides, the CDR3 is TGTGCCATCAGCGGACAGGGGTACAATCAGCCCCAGCATTTT. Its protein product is CAISGQGYNQPQHF.

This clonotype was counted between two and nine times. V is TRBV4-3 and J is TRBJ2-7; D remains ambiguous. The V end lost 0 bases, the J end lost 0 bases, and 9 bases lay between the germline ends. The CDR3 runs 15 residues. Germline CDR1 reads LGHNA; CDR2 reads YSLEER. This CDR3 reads CASSQDPDNSYEQYF. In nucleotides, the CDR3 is TGCGCCAGCAGCCAAGACCCGGATAACTCCTACGAGCAGTACTTC.

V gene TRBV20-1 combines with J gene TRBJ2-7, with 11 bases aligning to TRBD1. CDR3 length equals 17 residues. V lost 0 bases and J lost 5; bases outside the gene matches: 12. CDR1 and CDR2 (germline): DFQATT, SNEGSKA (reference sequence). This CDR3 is CSARDPGGGTGGHEQYF. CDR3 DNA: TGCAGTGCTAGAGATCCCGGTGGGGGGACAGGGGGACACGAGCAGTACTTC.

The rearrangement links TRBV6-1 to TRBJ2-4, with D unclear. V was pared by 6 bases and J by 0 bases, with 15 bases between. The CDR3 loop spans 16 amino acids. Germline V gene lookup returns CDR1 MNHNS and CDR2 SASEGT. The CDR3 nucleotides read TGTGCCAGCAGCCGCAATTTAGAATTAGCCAAAAACATTCAGTACTTC. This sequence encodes CASSRNLELAKNIQYF.

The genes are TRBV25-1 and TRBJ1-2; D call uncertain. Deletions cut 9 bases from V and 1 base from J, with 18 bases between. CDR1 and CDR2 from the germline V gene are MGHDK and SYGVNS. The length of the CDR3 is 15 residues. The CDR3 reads CARVPPSSHNYGYTF. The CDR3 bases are TGTGCCAGAGTCCCCCCCTCGTCCCATAACTATGGCTACACCTTC.

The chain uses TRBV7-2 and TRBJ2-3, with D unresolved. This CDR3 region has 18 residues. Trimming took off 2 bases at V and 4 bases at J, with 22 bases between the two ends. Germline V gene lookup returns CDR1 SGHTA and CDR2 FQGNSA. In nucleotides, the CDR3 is TGTGCCAGCAGCTTACGCCCGGGTCCTCCAACCTACCCAGATACGCAGTATTTT. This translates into CASSLRPGPPTYPDTQYF.

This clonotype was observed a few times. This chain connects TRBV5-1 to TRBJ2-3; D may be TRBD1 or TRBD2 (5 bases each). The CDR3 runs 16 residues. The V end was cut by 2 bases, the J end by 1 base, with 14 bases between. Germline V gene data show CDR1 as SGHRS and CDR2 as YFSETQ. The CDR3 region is CASSFGADLRTDTQYF. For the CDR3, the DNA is TGCGCCAGCAGCTTCGGGGCAGACTTACGCACAGATACGCAGTATTTT.

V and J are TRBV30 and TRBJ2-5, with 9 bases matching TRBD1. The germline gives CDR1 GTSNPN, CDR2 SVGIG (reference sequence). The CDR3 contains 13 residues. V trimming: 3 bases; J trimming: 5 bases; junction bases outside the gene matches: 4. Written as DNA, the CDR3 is TGTGCCTGGAGGGGAGGACAGGGGGAGACCCAGTACTTC. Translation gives CAWRGGQGETQYF.

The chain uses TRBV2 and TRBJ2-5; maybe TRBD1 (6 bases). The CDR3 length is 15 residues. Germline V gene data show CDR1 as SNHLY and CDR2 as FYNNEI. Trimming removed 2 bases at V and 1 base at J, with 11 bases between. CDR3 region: CASSERPGAQETQYF. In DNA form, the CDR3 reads TGTGCCAGCAGTGAACGTCCAGGGGCCCAAGAGACCCAGTACTTC.

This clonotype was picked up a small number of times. The CDR3 DNA sequence: TGTGCCAGCACACTTGGGTTGGTGGGACAGCCTTATGGCTACACCTTC. Protein product: CASTLGLVGQPYGYTF. The genes are TRBV12-3 or TRBV12-4 and TRBJ1-2; 7 bases map to TRBD1. The V and J ends lost 7 bases and 5 bases, in that order; junction bases with no gene match: 16. The CDR3 consists of 16 residues.

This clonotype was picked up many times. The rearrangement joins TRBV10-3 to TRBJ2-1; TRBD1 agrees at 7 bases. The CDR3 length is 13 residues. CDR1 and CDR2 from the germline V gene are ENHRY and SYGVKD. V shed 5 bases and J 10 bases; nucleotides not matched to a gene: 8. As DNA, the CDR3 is TGTGCCATCAGTAACTATGACAGGGAAGAGCAGTTCTTC. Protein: CAISNYDREEQFF.

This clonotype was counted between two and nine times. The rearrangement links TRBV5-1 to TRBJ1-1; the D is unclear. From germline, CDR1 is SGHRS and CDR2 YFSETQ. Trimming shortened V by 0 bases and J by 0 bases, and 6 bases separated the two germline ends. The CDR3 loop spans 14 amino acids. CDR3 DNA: TGCGCCAGCAGCTTGGATGTTGTGAACACTGAAGCTTTCTTT. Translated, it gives CASSLDVVNTEAFF.

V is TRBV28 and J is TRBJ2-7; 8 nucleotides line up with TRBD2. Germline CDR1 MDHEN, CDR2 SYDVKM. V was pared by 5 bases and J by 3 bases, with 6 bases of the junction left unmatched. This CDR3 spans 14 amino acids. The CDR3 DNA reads TGTGCCAGCAGTGATGAGCGGGGGAGCTACGAGCAGTACTTC. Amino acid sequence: CASSDERGSYEQYF. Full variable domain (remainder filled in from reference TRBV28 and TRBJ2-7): DVKVTQSSRYLVKRTGEKVFLECVQDMDHENMFWYRQDPGLGLRLIYFSYDVKMKEKGDIPEGYSVSREKKERFSLILESASTNQTSMYLCASSDERGSYEQYFGPGTRLTVT.

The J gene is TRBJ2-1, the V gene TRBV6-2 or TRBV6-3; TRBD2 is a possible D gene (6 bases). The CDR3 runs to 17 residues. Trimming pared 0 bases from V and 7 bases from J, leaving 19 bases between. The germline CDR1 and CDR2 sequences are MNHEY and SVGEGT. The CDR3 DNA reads TGTGCCAGCAGTTACTCACTGGACGCGGGAAGTAGTAATGAGCAGTTCTTC. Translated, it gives CASSYSLDAGSSNEQFF.

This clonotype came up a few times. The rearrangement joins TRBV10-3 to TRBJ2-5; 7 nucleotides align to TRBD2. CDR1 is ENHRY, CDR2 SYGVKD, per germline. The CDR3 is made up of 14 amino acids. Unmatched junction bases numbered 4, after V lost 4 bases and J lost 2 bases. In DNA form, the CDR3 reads TGTGCCATCAGTGGGAAGCGGGGACAAGAGACCCAGTACTTC. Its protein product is CAISGKRGQETQYF.

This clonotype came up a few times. The CDR3 reads CSARQPSSYEQYF. The CDR3 nucleotides read TGCAGTGCCAGACAGCCGAGCTCCTACGAGCAGTACTTC. This chain joins TRBV20-1 and TRBJ2-7; D perhaps matches TRBD1 (5 bases). V dropped 6 bases and J dropped 0 bases, with 12 bases sitting between them. Per germline, CDR1 DFQATT and CDR2 SNEGSKA (reference sequence). CDR3 length: 13 amino acids.